Listed here are 26 T cell receptor beta chains from one sample, sequenced in a study of blood T cell repertoires in COVID-19. Libraries were prepared by immunoSEQ multiplex PCR; TCRdb keeps only in-frame clonotypes and omits some of them. The sample carries around 320,000 clones, about 91% recorded once. Sequenced material: peripheral blood. The receptors were gathered from a woman aged 25 to 39 who had recovered from COVID-19.

The gene calls are TRBV6-2 or TRBV6-3 and TRBJ1-1; the match to TRBD1 covers 9 bases. After removal of 5 bases from V and 5 bases from J, the junction contained 9 bases not matched to a gene. Germline V CDR1 and CDR2: MNHEY, SVGEGT. The CDR3 has 15 residues. The CDR3: CASSPITGGATEAFF. The CDR3 DNA reads as TGTGCCAGCAGTCCAATAACAGGGGGCGCGACTGAAGCTTTCTTT.

The gene calls are TRBV7-3 and TRBJ2-6, with D tentatively TRBD1 (5 bases). CDR1 is SGHTA, CDR2 FQGTGA, per germline. This CDR3 spans 13 amino acids. Trimming cost V 4 bases and J 6 bases, with 7 bases left between them. CDR3 region: CASSSGQANVLTF. The CDR3 DNA follows: TGTGCCAGCAGCTCAGGACAGGCCAACGTCCTGACTTTC.

V and J are TRBV28 and TRBJ1-2; D is perhaps TRBD1 (6 bases). The CDR3 length is 13 residues. Trimming cost V 10 bases and J 5 bases, with 17 bases left between them. CDR1 MDHEN and CDR2 SYDVKM come from the germline V gene. The CDR3 region has the DNA TGTGCCATCTTCACGGGGGGGCGGTATGGCTACACCTTC. Protein: CAIFTGGRYGYTF.

The J gene is TRBJ2-5, the V gene TRBV4-2, with D possibly matching TRBD2 (5 bases). The CDR3 sequence is 14 residues long. Germline CDR1 LGHNA, CDR2 YNFKEQ. The V end was cut by 1 base, the J end by 4 bases, with 10 bases between. The CDR3 here is CASSQAPAAETQYF. CDR3 sequence (DNA): TGTGCCAGCAGCCAAGCTCCAGCGGCAGAGACCCAGTACTTC.

This clone was observed a single time. This chain uses TRBV7-2 with TRBJ2-7; 7 bases line up with TRBD1. Germline CDR1 is SGHTA and CDR2 is FQGNSA. The length of the CDR3 is 15 residues. The junction had 12 bases not matched to a gene; V was cut back by 7 bases and J by 3 bases. The CDR3 nucleotides are TGTGCCAGCACCCGTCTGACAGGGACCCACTACGAGCAGTACTTC. Amino acids: CASTRLTGTHYEQYF.

This clone was observed a few times. The CDR3 region is CASSTPGTGGAGGRYNEQFF. As DNA, the CDR3 is TGTGCCAGCAGCACACCCGGGACAGGGGGCGCGGGGGGGCGGTATAATGAGCAGTTCTTC. The gene calls are TRBV4-2 and TRBJ2-1, with 12 bases lining up with TRBD1. The germline V gene encodes CDR1 LGHNA and CDR2 YNFKEQ. The trim removed 5 bases at V and 7 bases at J, leaving 21 bases unmatched. This CDR3 spans 20 amino acids.

This chain joins TRBV2 and TRBJ2-4; tentative D call: TRBD1 (6 bases). The germline V gene has CDR1 SNHLY and CDR2 FYNNEI. CDR3 length: 15 amino acids. V lost 6 bases and J 0 bases, leaving 12 bases between the germline ends. In nucleotides, the CDR3 is TGTGCCAGCAGGCAGGACAGACTAGCCAAAAACATTCAGTACTTC. Amino acids: CASRQDRLAKNIQYF.

V gene TRBV2 combines with J gene TRBJ2-5; possibly TRBD2 for D (5 bases). The V gene lost 8 bases and the J gene lost 3 bases, with 10 bases spanning the gap. Germline CDR1 reads SNHLY; CDR2 reads FYNNEI. The CDR3 loop spans 12 amino acids. CDR3 nucleotide sequence: TGTGCCAGCCAAAAGGGAGAAGAGACCCAGTACTTC. Translated: CASQKGEETQYF.

V and J are TRBV5-1 and TRBJ2-5; a weak D match, TRBD1 (6 bases). Germline loops: CDR1 SGHRS, CDR2 YFSETQ. The CDR3 has 15 amino acids. V lost 4 bases to trimming and J lost 1 base, with 14 bases between them. The CDR3 reads CASSLGRDIQETQYF. Here the CDR3 DNA reads TGCGCCAGCAGCCTGGGCCGGGACATCCAAGAGACCCAGTACTTC.

J is TRBJ2-3 and V is TRBV4-2, with TRBD2 matching 11 bases. This CDR3 is 16 amino acids long. Germline V gene sequence: CDR1 LGHNA, CDR2 YNFKEQ. V lost 4 bases, J lost 1 base, and 4 bases stayed unmatched. DNA for the CDR3: TGTGCCAGCAGCCCGGGACTAGCGGCTGGCACAGATACGCAGTATTTT. This encodes CASSPGLAAGTDTQYF.

This rearrangement joins TRBV9 to TRBJ1-5, with 9 positions matching TRBD1. CDR1 and CDR2 from the germline V gene are SGDLS and YYNGEE. This CDR3 has 15 residues. V gave up 0 bases and J gave up 6 bases; unmatched junction bases: 4. The CDR3 sequence is CASSVDGTGSQPQHF. As DNA, the CDR3 is TGTGCCAGCAGCGTAGACGGGACAGGGTCTCAGCCCCAGCATTTT. The full variable domain, in which reference TRBV9 and TRBJ1-5 provide the parts outside the CDR3, is DSGVTQTPKHLITATGQRVTLRCSPRSGDLSVYWYQQSLDQGLQFLIQYYNGEERAKGNILERFSAQQFPDLHSELNLSSLELGDSALYFCASSVDGTGSQPQHFGDGTRLSIL.

The genes are TRBV5-4 and TRBJ1-3, with TRBD1 identical over 7 bases. There are 16 residues in the CDR3. The J segment lost 3 bases and the V segment lost 4 bases, leaving 10 bases of the junction unmatched. Germline V CDR1 and CDR2: SGHNT, YYREEE (reference sequence). CDR3 in amino acids: CASSDPGQDRGNTIYF. CDR3 nucleotides: TGTGCCAGCAGCGACCCCGGACAGGACCGTGGAAACACCATATATTTT.

The chain links TRBV28 to TRBJ1-3; weak D call: TRBD1 (5 bases). The germline CDR1 and CDR2 sequences are MDHEN and SYDVKM. CDR3 length: 15 amino acids. V gave up 3 bases and J gave up 1 base, with 10 bases separating them. In DNA, the CDR3 is TGTGCCAGCAGTTTCGGAGGGGCGTCTGGAAACACCATATATTTT. It translates to CASSFGGASGNTIYF. Supplemented by reference TRBV28 and TRBJ1-3, the full variable domain reads DVKVTQSSRYLVKRTGEKVFLECVQDMDHENMFWYRQDPGLGLRLIYFSYDVKMKEKGDIPEGYSVSREKKERFSLILESASTNQTSMYLCASSFGGASGNTIYFGEGSWLTVV.

The gene calls are TRBV15 and TRBJ1-5; D might be TRBD1 (6 bases). Germline CDR1 and CDR2: LNHNV and YYDKDF (reference sequence). Trimming took off 6 bases at V and 1 base at J, with 10 bases between the two ends. The CDR3 runs to 14 residues. The DNA of the CDR3 is TGTGCCACCAGGGGGGCGGGCAGCAATCAGCCCCAGCATTTT. It codes for CATRGAGSNQPQHF. The full variable domain, with the rest looked up from reference TRBV15 and TRBJ1-5, is DAMVIQNPRYQVTQFGKPVTLSCSQTLNHNVMYWYQQKSSQAPKLLFHYYDKDFNNEADTPDNFQSRRPNTSFCFLDIRSPGLGDTAMYLCATRGAGSNQPQHFGDGTRLSIL.

This clone has only a few counts. Other DNA sequences from this sample encode an identical CDR3 as well. In DNA form, the CDR3 reads TGTGCCAGCAGTTCGGGCAATCAGCCCCAGCATTTT. Protein: CASSSGNQPQHF. The genes are TRBV28 and TRBJ1-5; D call uncertain. CDR3 length: 12 residues. Germline V gene data show CDR1 as MDHEN and CDR2 as SYDVKM. The V gene lost 4 bases and the J gene lost 2 bases, with 3 bases spanning the gap.

In this sample, this clone turned up a few times. The identical CDR3 is also encoded by other nucleotide sequences in the sample. The rearrangement uses TRBV28 and TRBJ1-2; 9 bases are shared with TRBD1. Germline CDR1 reads MDHEN; CDR2 reads SYDVKM. V lost 7 bases, J lost 5 bases, and 5 bases stayed unmatched. The CDR3 has 13 amino acids. CDR3 loop: CASTPDRGYGYTF. The CDR3 coding sequence is TGTGCCAGCACCCCGGACAGGGGATATGGCTACACCTTC.

The chain carries TRBV5-1 and TRBJ2-7; 8 bases match TRBD2. Per germline, CDR1 SGHRS and CDR2 YFSETQ. The CDR3 is made up of 16 amino acids. Trimming at V came to 4 bases and at J to 1 base, leaving 10 bases not matched to a gene. CDR3 nucleotide sequence: TGCGCCAGCAGCATACCGGGACTAGGATCTTCCTACGAGCAGTACTTC. The encoded protein is CASSIPGLGSSYEQYF.

The chain is built from TRBV19 and TRBJ1-5; D is uncertain. The germline V and J ends were trimmed by 4 bases and 2 bases, with 12 bases remaining between them. The CDR3 has 15 amino acids. Germline CDR1 reads LNHDA; CDR2 reads SQIVND (reference sequence). The chain's CDR3 is CASSTRRSGNQPQHF. CDR3 nucleotide sequence: TGTGCCAGTAGTACCCGTCGGAGTGGCAATCAGCCCCAGCATTTT.

The rearrangement uses TRBV28 and TRBJ1-2; TRBD1 agrees at 10 bases. CDR1 and CDR2 from the germline V gene are MDHEN and SYDVKM. The CDR3 is made up of 17 amino acids. Germline trimming cut 6 bases from V and 6 bases from J; bases unmatched to any gene: 16. The CDR3 DNA reads as TGTGCCAGCAGCGCAGTAGGGACAGGGGTATTCAAGGATGGCTACACCTTC. The encoded protein is CASSAVGTGVFKDGYTF.

The CDR3 sequence is CASSYSTSGGAYEQYF. The CDR3 DNA is TGTGCCAGCAGTTACTCGACCAGCGGGGGGGCCTACGAGCAGTACTTC. The V call is TRBV6-6, the J call TRBJ2-7; 10 bases map to TRBD2. V shed 0 bases and J 2 bases; nucleotides not matched to a gene: 4. The germline CDR1 and CDR2 sequences are MNHNY and SVGAGI (reference sequence). This CDR3 contains 16 residues.

This chain links TRBV5-5 with TRBJ1-1; D perhaps matches TRBD1 (5 bases). V was cut by 3 bases and J by 7 bases, with 10 bases left in between. CDR1 and CDR2 (germline): SGHKS, YYEKEE (reference sequence). The CDR3 sequence is 12 residues long. This CDR3 reads CASSSRGLEAFF. The CDR3 DNA is TGTGCCAGCAGCTCAAGGGGACTTGAAGCTTTCTTT.

The V call is TRBV4-1, the J call TRBJ1-1; D remains unclear. The CDR3 runs 15 residues. CDR1 and CDR2 (germline): MGHRA, YSYEKL. V dropped 4 bases and J dropped 3 bases, with 15 bases sitting between them. CDR3 residues: CASSLAPRADTEAFF. The CDR3 DNA sequence: TGCGCCAGCAGCCTAGCCCCCCGAGCCGACACTGAAGCTTTCTTT.

This clone was observed a handful of times. This chain connects TRBV4-1 to TRBJ1-5, with 7 bases identical to TRBD1. V was clipped by 0 bases and J by 3 bases; unmatched bases: 8. Germline loops: CDR1 MGHRA, CDR2 YSYEKL. There are 17 residues in the CDR3. The CDR3 loop is CASSQDADRLFNQPQHF. In nucleotides, the CDR3 is TGCGCCAGCAGCCAAGATGCGGACAGGCTGTTCAATCAGCCCCAGCATTTT.

The rearrangement uses TRBV4-3 and TRBJ1-2; 7 bases align to TRBD1. CDR3 length equals 16 residues. The V gene's germline CDR1 is LGHNA and CDR2 YSLEER. J was trimmed by 8 bases and V by 0 bases; bases with no gene match: 12. The CDR3 DNA sequence: TGCGCCAGCAGCCAAGATCAGGGGGGCCCCACGAGAGGCTACACCTTC. Encoded protein: CASSQDQGGPTRGYTF.

Only one count was recorded for this clone. V is TRBV5-1 and J is TRBJ2-5; 11 positions agree with TRBD1. Germline V gene sequence: CDR1 SGHRS, CDR2 YFSETQ. V shed 4 bases, J shed 4 bases, and the junction held 9 bases outside the gene matches. This CDR3 spans 16 amino acids. The CDR3 DNA reads as TGCGCCAGCAGCCTAAGCCCGGGACAGGGGGGAGAGACCCAGTACTTC. It specifies CASSLSPGQGGETQYF.

This chain joins TRBV5-1 and TRBJ1-2; D is perhaps TRBD1 (6 bases). V lost 0 bases and J 4 bases, leaving 7 bases between the germline ends. Germline V CDR1 and CDR2: SGHRS, YFSETQ. The CDR3 has 13 amino acids. Written as DNA, the CDR3 is TGCGCCAGCAGCTTGGAAGGGGGCTATGGCTACACCTTC. Translated: CASSLEGGYGYTF.